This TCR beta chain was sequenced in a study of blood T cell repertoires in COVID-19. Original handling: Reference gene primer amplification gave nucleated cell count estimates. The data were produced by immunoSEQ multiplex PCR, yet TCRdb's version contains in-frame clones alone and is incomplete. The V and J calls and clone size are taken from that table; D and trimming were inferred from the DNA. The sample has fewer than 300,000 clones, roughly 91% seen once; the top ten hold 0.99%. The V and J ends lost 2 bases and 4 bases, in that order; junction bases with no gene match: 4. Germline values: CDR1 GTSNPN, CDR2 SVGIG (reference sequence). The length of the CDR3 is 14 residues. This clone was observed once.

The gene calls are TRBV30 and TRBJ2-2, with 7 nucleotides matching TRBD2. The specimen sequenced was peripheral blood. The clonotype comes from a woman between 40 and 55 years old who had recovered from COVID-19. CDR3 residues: CAWSLGGSTGELFF. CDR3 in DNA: TGTGCCTGGAGTCTGGGGGGGAGCACCGGGGAGCTGTTTTTT.